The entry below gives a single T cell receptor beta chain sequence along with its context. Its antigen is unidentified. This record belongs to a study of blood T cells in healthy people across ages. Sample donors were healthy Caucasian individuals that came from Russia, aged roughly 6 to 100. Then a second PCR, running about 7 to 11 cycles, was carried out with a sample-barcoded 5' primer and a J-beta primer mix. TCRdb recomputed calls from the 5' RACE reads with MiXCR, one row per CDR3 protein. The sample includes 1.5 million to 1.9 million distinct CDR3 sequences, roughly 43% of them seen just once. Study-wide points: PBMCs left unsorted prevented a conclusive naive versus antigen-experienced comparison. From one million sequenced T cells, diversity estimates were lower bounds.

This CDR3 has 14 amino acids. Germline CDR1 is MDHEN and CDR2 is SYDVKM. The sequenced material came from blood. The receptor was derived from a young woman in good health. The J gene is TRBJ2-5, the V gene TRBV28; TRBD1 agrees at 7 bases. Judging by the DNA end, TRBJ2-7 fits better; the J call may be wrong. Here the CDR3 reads CASTQGVHRAEQYF. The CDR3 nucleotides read TGTGCCAGCACTCAGGGGGTCCATCGGGCCGAGCAGTACTTC.